This T cell receptor beta chain was profiled in a study of T-cell memory formation after mild COVID-19. Each CDR3 protein is one row after TCRdb ran MiXCR on the 5' RACE reads. Of approximately 500,000 distinct CDR3 sequences in the sample, 20% to 25% were seen once. CDR3 size: 13 residues. Trimming removed 2 bases at V and 7 bases at J, with 6 bases between. The clonotype was recovered from an adult woman who had mild COVID-19 (a few samples of this study predate the infection). Cell type and time point are not known. The sample comprised PBMCs or a T cell subset sorted from them (not recorded which). This chain links TRBV12-3 or TRBV12-4 with TRBJ2-6; D is ambiguous. The CDR3 region has the DNA TGTGCCAGCAGTTTAAACAGCGCCAACGTCCTGACTTTC. Its translation is CASSLNSANVLTF.